Below are 21 T cell receptor beta chains sequenced from a single sample in a study of T cell changes during pregnancy in multiple sclerosis. Generated by immunoSEQ multiplex PCR, the TCRdb table keeps only in-frame clones and is missing some. The data contain tens of thousands of clones, 88% of them singletons. This specimen consisted of CD8+ T cells from peripheral blood mononuclear cells, obtained after pregnancy. These TCRs come from a female donor in good health, enrolled as a control in a pregnancy study.

This chain connects TRBV7-9 to TRBJ2-7; TRBD2 matches at 7 bases. Germline values: CDR1 SEHNR, CDR2 FQNEAQ (reference sequence). The CDR3 runs 18 residues. Trimming cost V 5 bases and J 0 bases; bases outside gene matches: 16. CDR3 residues: CASSPPASGGANSYEQYF. Written as DNA, the CDR3 is TGTGCCAGCAGCCCACCAGCCTCGGGGGGTGCAAACTCCTACGAGCAGTACTTC.

This clone was observed a handful of times. The rearrangement links TRBV29-1 to TRBJ2-2, with D possibly TRBD1 on 6 matching bases. Germline V CDR1 and CDR2: SQVTM, ANQGSEA. CDR3 length equals 12 residues. Between the trimmed V and J ends, which lost 6 bases and 5 bases, there was a span of 10 bases. Here the CDR3 DNA reads TGCAGCGTAGCCACAGGGACCGGGGAGCTGTTTTTT. It is translated as CSVATGTGELFF.

The chain is built from TRBV5-4 and TRBJ2-7; maybe TRBD1 (6 bases). CDR3 length equals 14 residues. V lost 0 bases to trimming and J lost 4 bases, with 11 bases between them. Germline lookup yields CDR1 SGHNT and CDR2 YYREEE (reference sequence). In DNA form, the CDR3 reads TGTGCCAGCAGCTTGGGACAGGCGCCTTACGAGCAGTACTTC. Translation: CASSLGQAPYEQYF.

The chain is built from TRBV19 and TRBJ2-1; 15 bases match TRBD2. The germline CDR1 and CDR2 sequences are LNHDA and SQIVND (reference sequence). Germline trimming cut 3 bases from V and 7 bases from J; bases unmatched to any gene: 4. The CDR3 length is 16 residues. In nucleotides, the CDR3 is TGTGCCAGTAGTATTCGGACTAGCGGGGGGGCGAATGAGCAGTTCTTC. Protein product: CASSIRTSGGANEQFF.

This chain connects TRBV2 to TRBJ1-2, with unresolved D. Per germline, CDR1 SNHLY and CDR2 FYNNEI. This CDR3 has 15 residues. Trimming removed 7 bases at V and 2 bases at J, with 17 bases between. CDR3 DNA sequence: TGTGCCAGCACCCTACCCACCTCTTGGAACTATGGCTACACCTTC. It encodes CASTLPTSWNYGYTF.

The J gene is TRBJ2-3, the V gene TRBV18, with D tentatively TRBD1 (6 bases). V was clipped by 2 bases and J by 2 bases, with 11 bases between them. The germline gives CDR1 KGHSH, CDR2 LQKENI. This CDR3 comprises 15 residues. The CDR3 reads CASSPEQGDTDTQYF. CDR3 nucleotide sequence: TGTGCCAGCTCACCAGAACAGGGTGACACAGATACGCAGTATTTT.

The V gene is TRBV4-3, the J gene TRBJ1-3; no clear D gene. Germline assignment: CDR1 LGHNA and CDR2 YSLEER. Trimming removed 0 bases at V and 0 bases at J, with 9 bases between. This CDR3 region has 16 residues. The CDR3 is CASSQDSTSSGNTIYF. CDR3 nucleotide sequence: TGCGCCAGCAGCCAAGATTCGACAAGCTCTGGAAACACCATATATTTT.

V usage is TRBV13 and J usage is TRBJ2-5; TRBD1 agrees at 8 bases. V was clipped by 2 bases and J by 2 bases; unmatched bases: 7. The V gene's germline CDR1 is PRHDT and CDR2 FYEKMQ (reference sequence). The CDR3 is 16 amino acids. CDR3 DNA sequence: TGTGCCAGCAGCTTATCCCGGGACAGGAGTCAAGAGACCCAGTACTTC. Translating it yields CASSLSRDRSQETQYF.

CDR3 coding DNA: TGCGCCAGCAGCCAAGATCTGGGGGGAGTCACAGTGGGGCAGTTCTTC. Its protein is CASSQDLGGVTVGQFF. The genes are TRBV4-3 and TRBJ2-1, with D tentatively TRBD2 (6 bases). V lost 0 bases and J 12 bases, leaving 21 bases between the germline ends. The CDR3 has 16 amino acids. CDR1 and CDR2 from the germline V gene are LGHNA and YSLEER.

Points on this clone: Mismatch with germline at one junction end may stem from a read error. CDR3: CASSLGASSYNEQFF. DNA for the CDR3: TGTGCTAGCAGCCTCGGAGCTTCATCCTACAATGAGCAGTTCTTC. The chain combines TRBV7-7 with TRBJ2-1; D gene ambiguous. This CDR3 has 15 amino acids. Germline V gene sequence: CDR1 SSHAT, CDR2 FNYEAQ (reference sequence).

Note on this clone: The junction and the germline gene differ at one end; a read error may be behind it. CDR3 in amino acids: CASSLVQGQGSF. The CDR3 DNA follows: TGTGCCAGCAGCTTGGTCCAGGGACAGGGGTCCTTC. The chain has TRBV5-6 and TRBJ2-7; TRBD1 matches 10 bases. The CDR3 is 12 amino acids. CDR1 SGHDT and CDR2 YYEEEE come from the germline V gene. Full variable domain (rest looked up from reference TRBV5-6 and TRBJ2-7): DAGVTQSPTHLIKTRGQQVTLRCSPKSGHDTVSWYQQALGQGPQFIFQYYEEEERQRGNFPDRFSGHQFPNYSSELNVNALLLGDSALYLCASSLVQGQGSFGPGTRLTVT.

V is TRBV19 and J is TRBJ2-1; D is undetermined. Germline V gene sequence: CDR1 LNHDA, CDR2 SQIVND (reference sequence). V was clipped by 6 bases and J by 8 bases, with 11 bases between them. The CDR3 extends over 12 amino acids. The CDR3 DNA follows: TGTGCCAGTAGCATCAGTGCAGATGAGCAGTTCTTC. Its translation: CASSISADEQFF.

V and J are TRBV4-2 and TRBJ2-1; D may be TRBD1 (5 bases). There are 16 residues in the CDR3. Trimming took 4 bases from V and 10 from J, leaving 23 bases between them. The V gene's germline CDR1 is LGHNA and CDR2 YNFKEQ. The CDR3 loop reads CASSPRTLGASGEQFF. The CDR3 coding sequence is TGTGCCAGCAGCCCCCGAACTTTAGGGGCCTCGGGCGAGCAGTTCTTC.

The chain employs TRBV9 and TRBJ1-2; the D is unclear. Deletions cut 3 bases from V and 4 bases from J, with 16 bases between. The CDR3 has 15 amino acids. Germline V gives CDR1 SGDLS, CDR2 YYNGEE. CDR3 sequence (DNA): TGTGCCAGCAGCGCCACCGGAGCATCGGTCTATGGCTACACCTTC. Translating it yields CASSATGASVYGYTF.

The rearrangement uses TRBV7-9 and TRBJ2-6; 10 bases line up with TRBD2. The CDR3 has 18 residues. Germline V CDR1 and CDR2: SEHNR, FQNEAQ (reference sequence). The V and J ends lost 4 bases and 0 bases, in that order; junction bases with no gene match: 6. CDR3 coding DNA: TGTGCCAGCAGCTCTAGCGGGGGCCTGTACTCTGGGGCCAACGTCCTGACTTTC. Its protein is CASSSSGGLYSGANVLTF.

CDR3 sequence reads: CASSSDRGPGTGELFF. The CDR3 DNA reads TGTGCCAGCAGCTCGGACAGGGGGCCGGGCACCGGGGAGCTGTTTTTT. The rearrangement uses TRBV7-3 and TRBJ2-2; TRBD1 matches 11 bases. Losses at the gene ends were 4 bases for V and 4 bases for J; bases not matched to a gene: 5. CDR3 size: 16 residues. The V gene's germline CDR1 is SGHTA and CDR2 FQGTGA.

This clone occurred once. The chain employs TRBV28 and TRBJ1-1; TRBD1 agrees at 7 bases. The CDR3 length is 15 residues. The V segment lost 5 bases and the J segment 5 bases; nucleotides outside the gene matches: 11. In germline, CDR1 is MDHEN, CDR2 SYDVKM. The CDR3 here is CASSVLQGQGTEAFF. CDR3 in DNA: TGTGCCAGCAGTGTACTACAGGGGCAGGGGACTGAAGCTTTCTTT.

The gene calls are TRBV18 and TRBJ2-7; a weak D match, TRBD2 (6 bases). V lost 3 bases and J lost 2, with 8 bases in between. Germline V gene lookup returns CDR1 KGHSH and CDR2 LQKENI. CDR3 length: 13 amino acids. Here the CDR3 DNA reads TGTGCCAGCTCACCGGGACTTGCCTACGAGCAGTACTTC. This codes for CASSPGLAYEQYF.

V usage is TRBV7-9 and J usage is TRBJ2-1, with 9 bases matching TRBD1. The junction had 6 bases not matched to a gene; V was cut back by 5 bases and J by 10 bases. Germline loops: CDR1 SEHNR, CDR2 FQNEAQ (reference sequence). The CDR3 is 13 amino acids. The CDR3 DNA is TGTGCCAGCAGCACAGGGACAGGGCGGGAGCAGTTCTTC. Translating it yields CASSTGTGREQFF. Full variable domain (outside the CDR3, taken from reference TRBV7-9 and TRBJ2-1): DTGVSQNPRHKITKRGQNVTFRCDPISEHNRLYWYRQTLGQGPEFLTYFQNEAQLEKSRLLSDRFSAERPKGSFSTLEIQRTEQGDSAMYLCASSTGTGREQFFGPGTRLTVL.

The chain combines TRBV15 with TRBJ2-1; D gene uncertain. Trimming pared 1 base from V and 2 bases from J, leaving 6 bases between. CDR3 length: 14 amino acids. Germline lookup yields CDR1 LNHNV and CDR2 YYDKDF (reference sequence). This CDR3 reads CATSRGGTYNEQFF. CDR3 in DNA: TGTGCCACCAGCAGAGGAGGTACCTACAATGAGCAGTTCTTC.

This rearrangement joins TRBV7-3 to TRBJ2-1; D gene uncertain. Germline lookup yields CDR1 SGHTA and CDR2 FQGTGA. This CDR3 spans 19 amino acids. V was clipped by 4 bases and J by 1 base, with 23 bases between them. CDR3 bases: TGTGCCAGCAGCTCGTTAGTCTCCCTAGTGATCGGGTCCTACAATGAGCAGTTCTTC. Translating gives CASSSLVSLVIGSYNEQFF.